This T cell receptor (beta chain) appears in the sequencing data of a study of cytomegalovirus exposure and HLA in healthy donors (dated by TCRdb to about 2017). A note on the overall study: An earlier analysis of around 600 of the donors reported approximately 300 Gb of sequence data and roughly 100 million unique TCR beta sequences from 190 million or so T cells. Around 320 gigabases of sequencing data and approximately 80 million unique TCR sequences were included in an early release covering roughly 700 HLA-typed donors. Of the roughly 400 genotyped donors, over 65% fell in the genetic ancestry cluster associated with self-reported Caucasian donors. The aim of the study was to test whether cataloging public T cell receptors could identify signatures of past pathogen exposure. The study used immunosequencing to profile the T cell repertoires of several hundred subjects and linked those repertoires to cytomegalovirus serostatus. In addition to the first cohort of 650 to 750 subjects, a separate validation cohort of over 90 different subjects was used. To predict cytomegalovirus infection status, the study combined high-throughput TCR immunosequencing, statistical association of individual TCRs with disease status, and machine learning. A later analysis re-examined previously published TCR beta repertoires from 610 or so donors and added high-resolution HLA genotyping to investigate patterns of TCR occurrence. The later analysis used no new phenotypic data to find candidate immune exposures, relying instead on TCR beta sequences and their occurrence across donors. An earlier analysis of roughly 580 of the donors used high-throughput TCR beta sequencing to judge whether each TCR beta V gene segment behaved as functional or pseudogenic. Donor age, sex, ethnicity and CMV serostatus were compiled together with the repertoire data. A later genetic analysis took genome-wide SNP genotypes for about 55% of the roughly 700 donors and used that subset as a discovery cohort. Every repertoire in the discovery cohort had been generated on one and the same sequencing platform. HLA typing included class I and class II loci at four-digit resolution. Typing coverage varied by locus: roughly 620-640 donors for A, B, C, DRB1 and DQB1; 522 for DQA1; about 600 for DPA1; 400 to 480 for DPB1. Roughly five DR-DQ haplotypes were treated as single units for association and clustering because of strong linkage in the cohort. On average, 235,054 unique TCR beta nucleotide sequences were sequenced per donor among several hundred genotyped donors of the cohort, with roughly a sixth of those sequences being non-productive.

The cohort was made up of 500 to 800 healthy bone marrow donors. All cohort members were sampled while nominally healthy, although unrecorded immune exposures were likely present. The donor tested CMV seronegative, placing the donor among the 350 to 400 seronegative members of the cohort. Each donor provided a peripheral blood sample, and peripheral blood mononuclear cells were used for TCR beta sequencing. Genomic DNA was extracted from the blood cell samples with the Qiagen DNeasy Blood Extraction Kit. Study-wide findings and limitations: The classifier was reported to diagnose cytomegalovirus status with high specificity and sensitivity in both the original cohort and the validation cohort. In a later genetic analysis, fewer N-insertions in productive TCRs were reported among donors in an Asian-associated ancestry cluster than the 666-donor mean. In a later genetic analysis, a missense DCLRE1C variant was associated with V-gene and J-gene trimming of TCR beta chains, and the association was replicated in an independent cohort. A later analysis found that TCR association rates varied across HLA loci, with DRB1 alleles showing the most associated TCRs and HLA-C alleles the fewest. In vitro tests confirmed that a few of the cytomegalovirus-associated TCR beta chains recognize cytomegalovirus antigens. In an earlier analysis of about 540 of the donors, most TCR beta V segments were observed in productive rearrangements about 87% or about 30% of the time, broadly matching IMGT annotations. When HLA alleles, especially DR and DQ, strongly co-occurred, TCR associations were difficult to assign to individual alleles. Because some donors lacked HLA typing at each locus, the association tests relied only on the typed subset. According to a later analysis, most CMV-associated TCR beta chains appeared to be HLA-restricted, and the HLA associations seemed to be driven largely by CMV exposure. Specific HLA alleles were associated with 15,000 to 20,000 TCR beta sequences at a false discovery rate of 0.05 in a later analysis. Sequencing depth was assumed to be roughly uniform across donors in the presence/absence analyses, though that assumption may not hold. A later analysis found that HLA-associated TCR beta chains were more clonally expanded and had lower generation probabilities than equally common non-associated chains. According to a later analysis, parvovirus B19, influenza, CMV and Epstein-Barr virus appeared linked to several top co-occurrence clusters. Linkage disequilibrium might explain the correlated functional status among segregating V segments, but an unknown experimental factor could not be ruled out. The authors suggested that the approach could potentially be extended to other disease states and immunological phenotypes. The earlier analysis of fewer than 750 of the donors excluded some 15 rarely observed V segments, including chromosome 9 orphons, because counts were too low. A cluster of highly shared sequence variants was judged likely to be a technical artifact of the sequencing pipeline. The cohort was sequenced for TCR beta chains only, and without alpha or paired-chain data the features that could be detected were limited. The study listed 164 TCR beta chains as associated with cytomegalovirus. A further reported finding was that TCR beta sequences accurately predicted the HLA-A and HLA-B alleles for most subjects in the first cohort. Across donors, most TCR sequences were observed very rarely, whereas some public TCRs were present in many individuals. For the cohort, immune exposure information was limited to CMV serostatus.

To prepare the library, the immunoSEQ multiplex PCR assay was applied. For the multiplex PCR, a mixture combining 60 forward primers for TCR Vbeta segments and 13 reverse primers for TCR Jbeta segments was used. The CDR3 region of rearranged TCR beta genes was amplified from genomic DNA by a multiplex PCR assay. The Illumina HiSeq System was used to sequence the amplified TCR beta libraries as 87-base-pair reads. The original pipeline was this. Across the 666 repertoires, a later analysis counted some 80 million unique TCR beta chains, some 11 million of which were shared by at least two donors. A nearest-neighbor algorithm error-corrected the raw reads and collapsed the reads into unique sequences, merging closely related sequences to remove PCR and sequencing errors. CDR3 sequences were aligned to IMGT reference sequences to assign V, D and J gene segments. For a sequence to be retained, a match of at least six nucleotides was required to both a V gene segment and a J gene segment. Rearrangements were classified as productive when the CDR3 lacked stop codons and remained in frame with V and J, and all other rearrangements were classified as non-productive. CDR3 was defined according to IMGT convention as the region running from the second conserved V-encoded cysteine to the conserved J-encoded phenylalanine. Sequences without an unambiguous match to a single V gene segment were excluded from the earlier analysis of several hundred of the donors. In an earlier analysis of 450 to 750 of the donors, a V segment was called functional when productive rearrangements were above 56.7%, and segregating when the standard deviation between donors exceeded 5%. A statistical classification framework was developed to diagnose cytomegalovirus status using the catalog of TCR beta chain sequences. In a later analysis, TCR nucleotide sequences were compared against IMGT/GENE-DB human TR gene sequences so that V and J genes could be assigned. In a later analysis, CDR3 sequences and most-parsimonious VDJ recombination scenarios were assigned using the TCRdist pipeline. A later analysis defined each TCR beta chain by its CDR3 amino acid sequence plus V-gene family, and excluded reads lacking a unique V-gene family. To address suspected cross-contamination and a sequencing artifact, a later analysis removed around 600 highly shared, low-generation-probability nucleotide sequences. In a later analysis, a clonal expansion index was calculated for each public chain from normalized within-repertoire ranks of inferred template counts. A later analysis computed generation probabilities with a VDJ recombination model fitted to out-of-frame rearrangements, and checked the results against IGoR. A later analysis scored TCR-TCR, TCR-HLA and TCR-CMV co-occurrence with hypergeometric tests, applying a repertoire-size bias correction to TCR pairs. To estimate false discovery rates, a later analysis permuted the HLA or CMV assignments 20 times. In a later analysis, co-occurring TCRs were grouped with DBSCAN, and TCRdist sequence similarity was added when clustering was performed within HLA-allele-positive subsets. Co-occurrence clustering excluded repertoires with fewer than 30,000 or more than 120,000 public chains, plus five with anomalous nucleotide sharing. This is the immuneACCESS table as TCRdb keeps it, with only in-frame sequences that have V and J called. A part of the clones is gone; compared with another copy, unresolved V genes explain less than half, and the rest is unexplained. V and J calls and clone size follow that table, whereas D and trimming were derived from the DNA. This sample holds hundreds of thousands of clones; just under 80% were observed only once. The ten largest clonotypes hold under 0.6% of the sample.

Notes on this clone: Its antigen is unknown. The sample holds no much larger clone one base away, and base qualities are not on file.

Sequencing was done on a sample of PBMCs. The sequence derives from a boy aged 5-17 years in good health and CMV-seronegative.

The DNA sequence follows: TGTGCCAGCAGTTTATCCCCTAGCGGGAGCCCCCACGAGCAGTACTTC. The encoded protein is CASSLSPSGSPHEQYF. The chain was built from TRBV27 and TRBJ2-5, and 10 bases in between align with TRBD2. Gene TRBJ2-7 matches the end of the DNA better, so the J call may be wrong. Based on the germline V gene (reference sequence), the CDR1 and CDR2 sequences are MNHEY and SMNVEV. The CDR3 has 16 amino acids, counting the end cysteine and phenylalanine. Left in the record is the CDR3 DNA by itself, 48 bases read in frame from the first base.